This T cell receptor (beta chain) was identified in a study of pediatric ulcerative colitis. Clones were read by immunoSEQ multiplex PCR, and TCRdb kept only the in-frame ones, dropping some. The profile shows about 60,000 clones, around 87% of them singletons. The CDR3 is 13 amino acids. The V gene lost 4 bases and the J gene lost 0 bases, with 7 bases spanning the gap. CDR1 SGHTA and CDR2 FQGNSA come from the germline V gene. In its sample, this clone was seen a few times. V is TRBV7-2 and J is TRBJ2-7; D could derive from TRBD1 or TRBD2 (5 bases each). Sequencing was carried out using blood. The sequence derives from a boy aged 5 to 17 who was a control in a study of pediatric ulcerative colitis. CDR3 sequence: CASSWGSSYEQYF. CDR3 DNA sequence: TGTGCCAGCAGCTGGGGGAGCTCCTACGAGCAGTACTTC.